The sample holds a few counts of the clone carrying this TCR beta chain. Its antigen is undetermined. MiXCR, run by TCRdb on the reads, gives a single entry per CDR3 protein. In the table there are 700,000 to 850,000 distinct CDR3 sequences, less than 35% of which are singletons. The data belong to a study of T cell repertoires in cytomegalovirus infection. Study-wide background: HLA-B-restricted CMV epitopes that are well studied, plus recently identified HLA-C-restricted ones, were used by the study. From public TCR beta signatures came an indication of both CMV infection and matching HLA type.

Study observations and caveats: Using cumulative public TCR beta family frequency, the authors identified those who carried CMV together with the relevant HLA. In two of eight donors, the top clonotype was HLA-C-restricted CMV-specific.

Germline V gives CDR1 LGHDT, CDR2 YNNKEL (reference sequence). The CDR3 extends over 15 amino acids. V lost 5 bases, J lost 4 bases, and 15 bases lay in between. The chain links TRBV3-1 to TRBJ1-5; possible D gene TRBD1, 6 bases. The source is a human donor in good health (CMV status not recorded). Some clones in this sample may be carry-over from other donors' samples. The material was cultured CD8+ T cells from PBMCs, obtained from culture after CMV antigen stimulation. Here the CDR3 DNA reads TGTGCCAGCAGCGGTGAAGGGGGGTGGAATCAGCCCCAGCATTTT. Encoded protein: CASSGEGGWNQPQHF.